The sequence of this TCR beta chain was determined in a study of cytomegalovirus exposure and HLA in healthy donors. This clone has more than one count but fewer than ten. The same CDR3 arises from other DNA sequences in this sample as well. The PCR was carried out with 60 Vbeta primers and 13 Jbeta primers. Clones were sequenced by immunoSEQ multiplex PCR, and TCRdb holds only the in-frame ones, with some missing. The sample gives roughly 180,000 clones, about 9.4% of which show up once; 1% to 1.5% is in the top ten. This CDR3 is built from 15 residues. With 1 base removed from V and 4 bases from J, the gap between germline ends came to 13 bases. Germline assignment: CDR1 SGHDN and CDR2 FVKESK.

The receptor was derived from a woman aged 25 to 39 in good health and CMV-seropositive. The sequencing input was PBMCs. The V call is TRBV14, the J call TRBJ1-2; no reliable D call. CDR3 bases: TGTGCCAGCAGCCAAGTTCACATATCCCGCTATGGCTACACCTTC. It is translated as CASSQVHISRYGYTF.